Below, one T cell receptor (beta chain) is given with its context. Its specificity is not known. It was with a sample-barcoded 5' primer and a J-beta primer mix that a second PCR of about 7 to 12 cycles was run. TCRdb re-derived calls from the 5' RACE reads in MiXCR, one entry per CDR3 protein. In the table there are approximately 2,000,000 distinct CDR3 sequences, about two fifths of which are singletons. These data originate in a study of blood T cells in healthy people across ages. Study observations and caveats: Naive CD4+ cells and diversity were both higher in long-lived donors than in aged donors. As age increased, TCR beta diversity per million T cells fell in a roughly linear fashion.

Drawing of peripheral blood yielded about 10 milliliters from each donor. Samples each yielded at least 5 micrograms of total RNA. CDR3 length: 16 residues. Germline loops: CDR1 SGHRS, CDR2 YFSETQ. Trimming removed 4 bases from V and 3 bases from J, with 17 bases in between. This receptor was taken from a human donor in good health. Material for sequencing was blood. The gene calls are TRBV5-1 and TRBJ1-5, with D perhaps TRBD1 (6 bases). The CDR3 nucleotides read TGCGCCAGCAGCCCAGGGGCGAGGGGGGACAATCAGCCCCAGCATTTT. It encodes CASSPGARGDNQPQHF.